Listed below are T cell receptor beta chains from one sample, sequenced in a study of regulatory T cells. The assay was immunoSEQ multiplex PCR, and TCRdb's table has in-frame clones only and misses some. Of about 35,000 clones listed, around 89% are singletons. Specimen: conventional CD4+ T cells sorted from blood. These receptors came from a young adult with CD3G deficiency. Both conserved end residues are part of each CDR3. The D gene is left open where the match is weak. Size is omitted from some rows. Given values are once, few, many or a class for expanded clones.

clone size	D gene	J gene	V gene	CDR3 DNA	CDR3 protein
.	.	TRBJ1-4	TRBV28	TGTGCCAGCAGTGCCCCGTGGGGGCAGGATAATGAAAAACTGTTTTTT	CASSAPWGQDNEKLFF
.	TRBD2	TRBJ2-1	TRBV18	TGTGCCAGCTCCATACTCAGCGGGAGCATTGCAGGGAATGAGCAGTTCTTC	CASSILSGSIAGNEQFF
.	TRBD1	TRBJ2-7	TRBV7-8	TGTGCCAGCAGCTCTTGGGGACAGGGTTCCTACGAGCAGTACTTC	CASSSWGQGSYEQYF
.	.	TRBJ1-1	TRBV6-5	TGTGCCAGCAAACGACAGCTGAACACTGAAGCTTTCTTT	CASKRQLNTEAFF
.	.	TRBJ2-7	TRBV4-2	TGTGCCAGCAGCCAGGGGGAACCCTACGAGCAGTACTTC	CASSQGEPYEQYF
.	.	TRBJ2-3	TRBV6-1	TGTGCCAGCAGGATAGGGATCACTAGCACAGATACGCAGTATTTT	CASRIGITSTDTQYF
few	.	TRBJ1-6	TRBV30	TGTGCCTGGATTCGGGGGAATTCACCCCTCCACTTT	CAWIRGNSPLHF
.	TRBD1	TRBJ2-4	TRBV11-2	TGTGCCAGCAGCTTAAGGGGGACAGTGGGCAACATTCAGTACTTC	CASSLRGTVGNIQYF
.	.	TRBJ2-7	TRBV6-1	TGTGCCAGCGAAGACAGAATATCGGTGGAGCAGTACTTC	CASEDRISVEQYF
few	.	TRBJ1-2	TRBV6-6	TGTGCCAGCAGTTACGGGACCGTTACTAACTATGGCTACACCTTC	CASSYGTVTNYGYTF
.	TRBD1	TRBJ1-1	TRBV28	TGTGCCAGCAGGGCACAGGGGGCCTGGAACACTGAAGCTTTCTTT	CASRAQGAWNTEAFF
few	.	TRBJ2-7	TRBV18	TGTGCCAGCTCACTCGGCTACGAGCAGTACTTC	CASSLGYEQYF
.	TRBD2	TRBJ2-3	TRBV18	TGTGCCAGCTCGAACGGGGGGATGACAGATACGCAGTATTTT	CASSNGGMTDTQYF
.	.	TRBJ2-1	TRBV5-5	TGTGCCAGCAGTATACAGGGGAGGAATGAGCAGTTCTTC	CASSIQGRNEQFF
.	.	TRBJ2-7	TRBV28	TGTGCCAGCAGTCCTTTCCACCGGAACTACTTACACTACGAGCAGTACTTC	CASSPFHRNYLHYEQYF
.	.	TRBJ2-3	TRBV5-1	.	CASSLVGQGTRYF
.	TRBD1	TRBJ1-2	TRBV6-1	TGTGCCAGCAGTTCGGACAGGGGCTATGGCTACACCTTC	CASSSDRGYGYTF
.	TRBD1	TRBJ1-5	TRBV28	TGTGCCAGCAGCCCAAGGACAGGGGGCTGGCGCAATCAGCCCCAGCATTTT	CASSPRTGGWRNQPQHF
once	TRBD2	TRBJ2-2	TRBV28	TGTGCCAGCAGCCCCGGGACTAGCTCTGGCGGGGAGCTGTTTTTT	CASSPGTSSGGELFF
.	.	TRBJ2-7	TRBV5-1	TGCGCCAGCAGCTCGGACGGATTCTCCTACGAGCAGTACTTC	CASSSDGFSYEQYF
.	TRBD1	TRBJ1-2	TRBV5-1	TGCGCCAGCAGCGAACAGGGGGACTATGGCTACACCTTC	CASSEQGDYGYTF
.	.	TRBJ1-2	TRBV7-9	TGTGCCAGCAGCCCAACGGGGGTTTCTAACTATGGCTACACCTTC	CASSPTGVSNYGYTF
.	.	TRBJ2-3	TRBV6-1	TGTGCCAGCAGTCTACGGGGGGATACGCAGTATTTT	CASSLRGDTQYF
.	TRBD1	TRBJ2-5	TRBV18	TGTGCCAGCTCGGTGGACAGGAAAGAGACCCAGTACTTC	CASSVDRKETQYF
.	TRBD1	TRBJ2-2	TRBV6-5	TGTGCCAGCAGCCCCAACAGGGGGAGCACCGGGGAGCTGTTTTTT	CASSPNRGSTGELFF
.	.	TRBJ2-2	TRBV5-1	TGCGCCAGCAGCTTAGGAACAGTCACCGGGGAGCTGTTTTTT	CASSLGTVTGELFF
.	.	TRBJ1-2	TRBV6-1	TGTGCCAGCAGTGATCGCCGGGAGGGCTACACCTTC	CASSDRREGYTF
.	.	TRBJ2-1	TRBV28	TGTGCCAGCAGTTTACTCCTAGATGAGCAGTTCTTC	CASSLLLDEQFF
.	.	TRBJ2-7	TRBV5-1	TGCGCCAGCAGCTTGGGCCTAGGACACTCCTACGAGCAGTACTTC	CASSLGLGHSYEQYF
.	.	TRBJ2-3	TRBV28	TGTGCCAGCAGGGACTCGAGCACAGATACGCAGTATTTT	CASRDSSTDTQYF
.	.	TRBJ2-1	TRBV25-1	TGTGCCAGCAGTGGACCGGGACCGAGCTCCTACAATGAGCAGTTCTTC	CASSGPGPSSYNEQFF
.	TRBD1	TRBJ2-7	TRBV7-9	TGTGCCAGCAGCTTAGGGGGACAGTTCGAGCAGTACTTC	CASSLGGQFEQYF
once	.	TRBJ1-2	TRBV7-9	TGTGCCAGCAGCTTAGGGGGGGCGGCTGGCTACACCTTC	CASSLGGAAGYTF
.	TRBD1	TRBJ2-2	TRBV27	TGTGCCAGCAGTGCCAGGACAGGGTTGGGAACCGGGGAGCTGTTTTTT	CASSARTGLGTGELFF
.	.	TRBJ2-2	TRBV5-1	TGCGCCAGCAGCTTGACGGAAACCGGGGAGCTGTTTTTT	CASSLTETGELFF
once	TRBD1	TRBJ2-7	TRBV7-8	TGTGCCAGCAGCCTGGGACAGCCCTACGAGCAGTACTTC	CASSLGQPYEQYF
.	.	TRBJ1-1	TRBV7-8	TGTGCCAGCAGCCCCCGGTATGGTGAAGCTTTCTTT	CASSPRYGEAFF
.	.	TRBJ2-2	TRBV7-9	TGTGCCAGCAGCTTAGGTTTGGGCTTCTACACCGGGGAGCTGTTTTTT	CASSLGLGFYTGELFF
.	TRBD1	TRBJ1-1	TRBV7-2	TGTGCCAGCAGCCGACAGGGGAACACTGAAGCTTTCTTT	CASSRQGNTEAFF
.	.	TRBJ2-5	TRBV5-1	TGCGCCAGCCGCTTCGAGTCCGGGGTACGAGAGACCCAGTACTTC	CASRFESGVRETQYF
.	TRBD2	TRBJ2-7	TRBV6-1	TGTGCCAGCAACCGACTAGCGGGGGTCTACGAGCAGTACTTC	CASNRLAGVYEQYF
.	.	TRBJ2-7	TRBV28	TGTGCCAGCGGCTCTGGACAGAAGACCTACGAGCAGTACTTC	CASGSGQKTYEQYF
.	TRBD2	TRBJ2-7	TRBV28	TGTGCCAGCAGGCCCGGGGGGGGGAGGAACGAGCAGTACTTC	CASRPGGGRNEQYF
.	TRBD1	TRBJ1-2	TRBV10-3	TGTGCCATCAGTGAAAGCTCGGGACAGGGGAACGGCTACACCTTC	CAISESSGQGNGYTF
.	TRBD1	TRBJ2-6	TRBV10-3	TGTGCCATCAGGGACAGGGAAGCTGGGGCCAACGTCCTGACTTTC	CAIRDREAGANVLTF
once	TRBD1	TRBJ2-7	TRBV7-9	TGTGCCAGCAGCTTAGGACAGGGGCTTGACCGGAAGCAGTACTTC	CASSLGQGLDRKQYF
once	.	TRBJ1-1	TRBV18	TGTGCCAGTGCCTCGGGGGAGGGCACTGAAGCTTTCTTT	CASASGEGTEAFF
.	.	TRBJ2-7	TRBV5-1	TGCGCCAGCAGCTTCGGACCCGCCCGCGGAGAGCAGTACTTC	CASSFGPARGEQYF
.	.	TRBJ2-1	TRBV6-1	TGTGCCAGCAGCAACGGGACGCCGTTCTTC	CASSNGTPFF
.	.	TRBJ1-4	TRBV28	TGTGCCAGCAGGGACTCGGGGGTCGAAAAACTGTTTTTT	CASRDSGVEKLFF
few	.	TRBJ1-2	TRBV6-1	TGTGCCAGTCAGAGGACCGCTAACTATGGCTACACCTTC	CASQRTANYGYTF
.	.	TRBJ1-2	TRBV28	TGTGCCAGCAGTTTCGCAGGGAACTATGGCTACACCTTC	CASSFAGNYGYTF
.	TRBD1	TRBJ2-7	TRBV6-1	TGTGCCAGCAGTCGACAGGGTGCGGGCGAGCAGTACTTC	CASSRQGAGEQYF
.	TRBD1	TRBJ2-1	TRBV10-3	TGTGCCATAAGGACAGGGCGAGGTGAGCAGTTCTTC	CAIRTGRGEQFF
.	.	TRBJ2-6	TRBV19	TGTGCCAGTAGTCTAGGGACCTTCGTCTCTGGGGCCAACGTCCTGACTTTC	CASSLGTFVSGANVLTF
few	TRBD1	TRBJ1-2	TRBV6-5	TGTGCCAGCAGCCGACAGGGGGCTGGTGGCTACACCTTC	CASSRQGAGGYTF
.	TRBD1	TRBJ2-1	TRBV18	TGTGCCAGCTCACAGGGGGCCAAGAGCGAGCAGTTCTTC	CASSQGAKSEQFF
.	TRBD1	TRBJ2-3	TRBV7-8	TGTGCCAGCAGCCTCGGAAGGGGGCAGCGCACAGATACGCAGTATTTT	CASSLGRGQRTDTQYF
.	TRBD1	TRBJ2-7	TRBV10-3	TGTGCCATCAGTGAGTCACGGACAGGGGAATTTGGCGAGCAGTACTTC	CAISESRTGEFGEQYF
.	TRBD2	TRBJ2-7	TRBV6-1	TGTGCCAGCACACCAGCGGGGAACTACGAGCAGTACTTC	CASTPAGNYEQYF